The rows below give T cell receptor beta chains drawn from one sample of a study of blood T cell repertoires in COVID-19. Assay: immunoSEQ multiplex PCR; the TCRdb copy retains only in-frame clones and omits some. Found here are about 270,000 clones, about 91% of them singletons; the top ten hold 2.5% to 3%. Material: PBMCs or T cells enriched from blood (not recorded which). All receptors come from a man aged 40-50 years who had been exposed to COVID-19. Each CDR3 is given with its conserved first and last residue. D genes are given only for firm matches. Size is stated for part of the rows, as once, few or many counts, or as a class when the clone is expanded.

v_gene	d_gene	j_gene	len	abundance	CDR3nt	CDR3aa
TRBV7-2	.	TRBJ2-7	16	.	TGTGCCAGCAGCCAAAGGTCCGGGACTGAGACCTACGAGCAGTACTTC	CASSQRSGTETYEQYF
TRBV4-1	TRBD1	TRBJ1-4	16	.	TGCGCCAGCAGCCAGCGCGGGACAGGAGATAATGAAAAACTGTTTTTT	CASSQRGTGDNEKLFF
TRBV6-5	TRBD1	TRBJ1-1	15	few	TGTGCCAGCAGTTACTCTCTTTACAGGGGCACTGAAGCTTTCTTT	CASSYSLYRGTEAFF
TRBV12-3/TRBV12-4	.	TRBJ2-1	11	.	TGTGCCAGCAGTTATAACAATGAGCAGTTCTTC	CASSYNNEQFF
TRBV7-9	TRBD2	TRBJ2-1	18	.	TGTGCCAGCAGCTTTTCCCCCCCCGGGAGGCCAACCAACAATGAGCAGTTCTTC	CASSFSPPGRPTNNEQFF
TRBV9	TRBD1	TRBJ1-1	15	.	TGTGCCAGCAGCGCGCCGACAGGGGGAGGTACCGAAGCTTTCTTT	CASSAPTGGGTEAFF
TRBV3-1/TRBV3-2	.	TRBJ1-1	12	few	TGTGCCAGCAGCCCCGGGAGCACTGAAGCTTTCTTT	CASSPGSTEAFF
TRBV6-5	TRBD2	TRBJ2-2	15	.	TGTGCCAGCAGTTGGGGAGGGACGAACACCGGGGAGCTGTTTTTT	CASSWGGTNTGELFF
TRBV12-3/TRBV12-4	.	TRBJ1-5	12	few	TGTGCCAGCAGCCCTCCAGATCAGCCCCAGCATTTT	CASSPPDQPQHF
TRBV27	.	TRBJ1-5	19	.	TGTGCCAGCAGTTTACGAACAGCTTACCCAATCAATAGCAATCAGCCCCAGCATTTT	CASSLRTAYPINSNQPQHF
TRBV4-1	TRBD1	TRBJ1-2	17	.	TGCGCCAGCAGCCAACAAATGGGCGGGACAGGGAACTATGGCTACACCTTC	CASSQQMGGTGNYGYTF
TRBV6-1	.	TRBJ1-1	13	.	TGTGCCAGCAGTGAATTGGGGGGCACTGAAGCTTTCTTT	CASSELGGTEAFF
TRBV2	.	TRBJ1-3	16	.	TGTGCCAGCAGCGTAGGGGCAATGAGCTCTGGAAACACCATATATTTT	CASSVGAMSSGNTIYF
TRBV28	.	TRBJ1-5	13	.	TGTGCCAGCAGTTCCTACGCGGAGCAGCCCCAGCATTTT	CASSSYAEQPQHF
TRBV6-1	.	TRBJ1-6	13	.	TGTGCCAGCAGTGAAACGCGGAATTCACCCCTCCACTTT	CASSETRNSPLHF
TRBV28	TRBD1	TRBJ2-7	15	.	TGTGCCAGCAGTTACCGACAGGGAAGCTCCTACGAGCAGTACTTC	CASSYRQGSSYEQYF
TRBV24-1	TRBD2	TRBJ2-1	16	.	TGTGCCACCAGTGACTTAGATAGCGGGAGTTCCCATGAGCAGTTCTTC	CATSDLDSGSSHEQFF
TRBV3-1/TRBV3-2	.	TRBJ1-1	14	.	TGTGCCAGCAGCCAGGTAGACAGAAGCACTGAAGCTTTCTTT	CASSQVDRSTEAFF
TRBV21-1	.	TRBJ2-7	13	.	TGTGCCAGCAGCTTTTGGCGGTCCTACGAGCAGTACTTC	CASSFWRSYEQYF
TRBV5-6	.	TRBJ2-1	13	.	TGTGCCAGCAGCGAAACAGGGTACAATGAGCAGTTCTTC	CASSETGYNEQFF
TRBV6-2/TRBV6-3	TRBD1	TRBJ2-7	15	.	TGTGCCAGCAGCCTGGGACAGGGGCGAACCTACGAGCAGTACTTC	CASSLGQGRTYEQYF
TRBV28	.	TRBJ1-3	14	.	TGTGCCAGCAGTTTGGTACCTCGGGGAAACACCATATATTTT	CASSLVPRGNTIYF
TRBV4-1	TRBD2	TRBJ2-1	17	.	TGCGCCAGCAGCCAAGAGTCAGGACTAGGGATATACAATGAGCAGTTCTTC	CASSQESGLGIYNEQFF
TRBV28	.	TRBJ1-3	11	.	TGTGCCAGCACGGGTGGAAACACCATATATTTT	CASTGGNTIYF
TRBV28	.	TRBJ1-2	14	.	TGTGCCAGCAGTTATACAGGGACTAACTATGGCTACACCTTC	CASSYTGTNYGYTF
TRBV27	.	TRBJ2-7	14	.	TGTGCCAGCAGTTTAGATAGGGGGTTCTACGAGCAGTACTTC	CASSLDRGFYEQYF
TRBV7-9	TRBD1	TRBJ2-2	15	.	TGTGCCAGCAGCCTCGGACAGGGTGACACCGGGGAGCTGTTTTTT	CASSLGQGDTGELFF
TRBV7-9	TRBD2	TRBJ2-1	16	.	TGTGCCAGCAGCTTAAATCGGCTAGCGGGCTACAATGAGCAGTTCTTC	CASSLNRLAGYNEQFF
TRBV5-4	.	TRBJ1-6	16	.	TGTGCCAGCAGCCCGGGTAAACAGGGAACGAATTCACCCCTCCACTTT	CASSPGKQGTNSPLHF
TRBV9	TRBD1	TRBJ1-4	16	.	TGTGCCAGCAGCGTAGGGGGACAGGCAGGGGATGAAAAACTGTTTTTT	CASSVGGQAGDEKLFF
TRBV28	TRBD2	TRBJ2-3	17	.	TGTGCCAGCAGTTTAGGTAGGATAGCGGGATTTTCAGATACGCAGTATTTT	CASSLGRIAGFSDTQYF
TRBV9	.	TRBJ1-1	15	.	TGTGCCAGCAGCGTAGCTTCAACAGGGAACACTGAAGCTTTCTTT	CASSVASTGNTEAFF
TRBV24-1	TRBD2	TRBJ2-1	17	.	TGTGCCACCAGTGATACTACTAGCGGGGAAGTGTACAATGAGCAGTTCTTC	CATSDTTSGEVYNEQFF
TRBV7-8	TRBD2	TRBJ2-1	14	.	TGTGCCAGCAGCTTAGCGCTAGCGGGATGGGGTGAGTTCTTC	CASSLALAGWGEFF
TRBV27	.	TRBJ2-6	13	once	TGTGCCAGCAGTTGGCCTGGGGCCAACGTCCTGACTTTC	CASSWPGANVLTF
TRBV5-5	TRBD1	TRBJ2-7	17	.	TGTGCCAGCAGCTCCAACCCTCGGACAGGGGGCTCCTACGAGCAGTACTTC	CASSSNPRTGGSYEQYF
TRBV4-1	.	TRBJ2-5	17	.	TGCGCCAGCAGCCAAGAATCATGGCTAGTAGTCGAAGAGACCCAGTACTTC	CASSQESWLVVEETQYF
TRBV28	TRBD1	TRBJ1-3	15	.	TGTGCCAGCAGCGGTGACAGGGCGGCTGGAAACACCATATATTTT	CASSGDRAAGNTIYF
TRBV19	.	TRBJ1-3	14	.	TGTGCCAGTAGCCCGACAGGCTCTGGAAACACCATATATTTT	CASSPTGSGNTIYF
TRBV5-1	.	TRBJ2-2	15	.	TGCGCCAGCAGCGAAACAGGGTCGAACACCGGGGAGCTGTTTTTT	CASSETGSNTGELFF
TRBV7-8	TRBD1	TRBJ1-5	16	once	TGTGCCAGCAGCCGGACGGGACAGAATAGCAATCAGCCCCAGCATTTT	CASSRTGQNSNQPQHF
TRBV20-1	TRBD1	TRBJ1-4	14	.	TGCAGTGCTAGTAGGGACAGATCTAATGAAAAACTGTTTTTT	CSASRDRSNEKLFF
TRBV15	TRBD1	TRBJ1-2	16	.	TGTGCCACCAGCGCGTTGAGACAGGGGGCGGCATTGGGCTACACCTTC	CATSALRQGAALGYTF
TRBV28	TRBD2	TRBJ2-5	15	.	TGTGCCAGCAGTTTTGTTAGCGGGAGAGGAGAGACCCAGTACTTC	CASSFVSGRGETQYF
TRBV2	.	TRBJ1-1	11	.	TGTGCCAGCATTAAGAACACTGAAGCTTTCTTT	CASIKNTEAFF
TRBV30	TRBD1	TRBJ1-6	13	.	TGTGCTTTCGGCAGGGGGAGAGATTCACCCCTCCACTTT	CAFGRGRDSPLHF
TRBV5-3	.	TRBJ2-7	17	.	TGTGCCAGAAGGCAACCACCCTATGAGGTGAGATCCTACGAGCAGTACTTC	CARRQPPYEVRSYEQYF
TRBV4-2	TRBD1	TRBJ2-7	17	.	TGTGCCAGCAGCCAAGAGGTGAGACAGGGGACAGCCTACGAGCAGTACTTC	CASSQEVRQGTAYEQYF
TRBV30	TRBD2	TRBJ2-1	11	.	TGTGCCTGGACCCTAGCGGGGGAGCAGTTCTTC	CAWTLAGEQFF
TRBV9	TRBD2	TRBJ2-7	14	.	TGTGCCAGCAGCGTAGTAGGACTAGCAAGCGAGCAGTACTTC	CASSVVGLASEQYF
TRBV18	.	TRBJ2-1	13	.	TGTGCCAGCTCACCAACAGATTCCAATGAGCAGTTCTTC	CASSPTDSNEQFF
TRBV5-1	.	TRBJ2-3	15	.	TGCGCCAGCAGCCCGAAGGGGGGGAAAGGGGATACGCAGTATTTT	CASSPKGGKGDTQYF
TRBV25-1	.	TRBJ2-7	12	.	TGTGCCAGCACACCCAGCTCCTACGAGCAGTACTTC	CASTPSSYEQYF
TRBV9	.	TRBJ1-1	15	.	TGTGCCAGCAGCGTAGGGAGTTGGGTGAACACTGAAGCTTTCTTT	CASSVGSWVNTEAFF
TRBV10-3	.	TRBJ1-1	14	.	TGTGCCATCGCGGGCGGGGGCGGAAATGCTGCAGCTTTCTTT	CAIAGGGGNAAAFF
TRBV30	.	TRBJ1-1	15	.	TGTGCCTGGACGGGCCCGACTTTGGGAGGGACTGAAGCTTTCTTT	CAWTGPTLGGTEAFF
TRBV7-7	TRBD2	TRBJ2-5	15	once	TGTGCTAGCAGCCCCGGACTAGCGGGAGGGGAGACCCAGTACTTC	CASSPGLAGGETQYF
TRBV5-1	TRBD1	TRBJ1-3	14	.	TGCGCCAGCAGCGCCGGACAGGACGGAAACACCATATATTTT	CASSAGQDGNTIYF
TRBV14	.	TRBJ1-3	16	.	TGTGCCAGCAGCCAAGTCTTTAGTAACAGAAGAAACACCATATATTTT	CASSQVFSNRRNTIYF